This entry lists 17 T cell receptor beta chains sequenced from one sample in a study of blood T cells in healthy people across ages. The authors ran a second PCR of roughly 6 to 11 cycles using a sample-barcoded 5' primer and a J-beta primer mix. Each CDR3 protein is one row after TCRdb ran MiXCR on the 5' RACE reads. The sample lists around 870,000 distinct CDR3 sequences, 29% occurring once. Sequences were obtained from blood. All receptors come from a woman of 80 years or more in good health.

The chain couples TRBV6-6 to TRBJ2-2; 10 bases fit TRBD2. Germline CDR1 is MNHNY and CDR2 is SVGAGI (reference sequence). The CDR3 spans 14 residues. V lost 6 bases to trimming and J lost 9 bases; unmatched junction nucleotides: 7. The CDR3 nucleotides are TGTGCCAGCAGACTAGCGGGGTCCAATTGGGAGCTGTTTTTT. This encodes CASRLAGSNWELFF.

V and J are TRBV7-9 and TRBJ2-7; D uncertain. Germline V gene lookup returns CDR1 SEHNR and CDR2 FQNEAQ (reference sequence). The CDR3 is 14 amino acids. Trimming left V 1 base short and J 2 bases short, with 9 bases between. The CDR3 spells CASSLGGSPYEQYF. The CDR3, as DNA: TGTGCCAGCAGCTTAGGTGGGTCCCCCTACGAGCAGTACTTC.

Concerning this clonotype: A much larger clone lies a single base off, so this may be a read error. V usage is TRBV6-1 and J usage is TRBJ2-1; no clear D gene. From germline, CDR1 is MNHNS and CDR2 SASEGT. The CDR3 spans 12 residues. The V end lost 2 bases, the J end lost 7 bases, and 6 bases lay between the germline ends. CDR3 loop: CASSETCNEQFF. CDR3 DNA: TGTGCCAGCAGTGAAACATGTAATGAGCAGTTCTTC.

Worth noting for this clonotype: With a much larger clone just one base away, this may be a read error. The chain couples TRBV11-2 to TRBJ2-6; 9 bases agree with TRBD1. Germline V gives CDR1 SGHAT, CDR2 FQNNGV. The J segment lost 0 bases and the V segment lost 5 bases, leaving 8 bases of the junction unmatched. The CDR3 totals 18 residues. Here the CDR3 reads CASSPGTGHASGANVLTF. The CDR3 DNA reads TGTGCCAGCAGCCCAGGGACAGGGCATGCCTCTGGGGCCAACGTCCTGACTTTC.

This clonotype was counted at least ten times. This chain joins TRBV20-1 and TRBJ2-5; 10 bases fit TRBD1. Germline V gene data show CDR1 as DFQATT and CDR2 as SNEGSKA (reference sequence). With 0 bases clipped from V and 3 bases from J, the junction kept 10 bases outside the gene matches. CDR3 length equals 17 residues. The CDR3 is CSARDWGTGVWEETQYF. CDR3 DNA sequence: TGCAGTGCTAGAGACTGGGGGACAGGGGTTTGGGAAGAGACCCAGTACTTC.

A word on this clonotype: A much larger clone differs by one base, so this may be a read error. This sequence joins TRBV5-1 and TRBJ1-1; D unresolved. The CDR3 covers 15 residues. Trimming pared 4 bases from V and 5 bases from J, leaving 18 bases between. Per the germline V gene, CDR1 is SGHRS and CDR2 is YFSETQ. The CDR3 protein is CASSVEGNVETEAFF. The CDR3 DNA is TGCGCCAGCAGCGTCGAAGGGAATGTGGAAACTGAAGCTTTCTTT.

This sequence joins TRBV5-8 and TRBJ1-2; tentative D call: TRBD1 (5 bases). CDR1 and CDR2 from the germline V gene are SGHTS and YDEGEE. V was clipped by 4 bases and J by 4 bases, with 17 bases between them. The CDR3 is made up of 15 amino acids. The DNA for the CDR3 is TGTGCCAGCAGCGTGGGGCGCGGAATGACCTATGGCTACACCTTC. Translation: CASSVGRGMTYGYTF.

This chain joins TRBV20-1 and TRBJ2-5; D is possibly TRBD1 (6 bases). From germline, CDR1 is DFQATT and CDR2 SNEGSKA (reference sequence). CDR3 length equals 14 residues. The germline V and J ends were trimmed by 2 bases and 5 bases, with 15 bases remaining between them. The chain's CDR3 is CSARLTGMRETQYF. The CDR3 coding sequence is TGCAGTGCTAGACTTACAGGGATGAGGGAGACCCAGTACTTC.

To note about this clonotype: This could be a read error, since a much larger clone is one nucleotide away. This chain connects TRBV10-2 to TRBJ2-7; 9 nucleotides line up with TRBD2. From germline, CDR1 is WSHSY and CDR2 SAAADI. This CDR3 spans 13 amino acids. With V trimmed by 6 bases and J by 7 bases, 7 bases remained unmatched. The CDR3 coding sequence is TGCGCCAGCAGGGATAGCGGGGGTAATGAGCAGTACTTC. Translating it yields CASRDSGGNEQYF.

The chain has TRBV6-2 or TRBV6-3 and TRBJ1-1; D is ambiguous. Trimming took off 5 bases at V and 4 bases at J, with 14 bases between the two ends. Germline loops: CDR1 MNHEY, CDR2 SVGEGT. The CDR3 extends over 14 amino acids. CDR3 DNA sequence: TGTGCCAGCAGTACCCATCGGGAAGTCACTGAAGCTTTCTTT. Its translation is CASSTHREVTEAFF.

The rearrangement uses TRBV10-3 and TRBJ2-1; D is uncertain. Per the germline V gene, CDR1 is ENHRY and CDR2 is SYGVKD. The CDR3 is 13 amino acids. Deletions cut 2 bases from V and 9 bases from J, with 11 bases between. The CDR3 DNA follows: TGTGCCATCAGTGAGGCAAGGGTGGGTGAGCAGTTCTTC. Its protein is CAISEARVGEQFF.

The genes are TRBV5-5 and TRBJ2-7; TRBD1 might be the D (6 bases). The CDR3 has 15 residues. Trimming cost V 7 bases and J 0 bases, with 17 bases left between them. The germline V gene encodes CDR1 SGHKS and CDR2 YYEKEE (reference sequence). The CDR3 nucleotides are TGTGCCAGCGGTGAAACAGGGATGAGCTCCTACGAGCAGTACTTC. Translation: CASGETGMSSYEQYF.

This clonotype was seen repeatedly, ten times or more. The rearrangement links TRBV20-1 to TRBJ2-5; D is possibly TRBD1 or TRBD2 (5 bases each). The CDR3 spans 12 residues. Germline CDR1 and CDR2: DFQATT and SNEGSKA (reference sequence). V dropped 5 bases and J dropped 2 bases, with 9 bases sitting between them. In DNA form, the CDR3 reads TGCAGTGCTCCGGGACGGCAAGAGACCCAGTACTTC. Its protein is CSAPGRQETQYF.

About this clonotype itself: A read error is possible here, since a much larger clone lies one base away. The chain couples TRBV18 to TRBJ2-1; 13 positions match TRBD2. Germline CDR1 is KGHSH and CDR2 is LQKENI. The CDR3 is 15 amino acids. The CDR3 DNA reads TGTGCCAGCTCACCAACTAGCGGGGGGGCCGTTGAGCGGTTCTTC. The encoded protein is CASSPTSGGAVERFF.

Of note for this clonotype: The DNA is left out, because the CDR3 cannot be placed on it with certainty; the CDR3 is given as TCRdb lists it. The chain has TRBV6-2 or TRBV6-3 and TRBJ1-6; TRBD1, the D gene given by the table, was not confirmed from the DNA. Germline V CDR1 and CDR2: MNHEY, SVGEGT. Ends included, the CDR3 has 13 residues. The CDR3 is CASTSGLGSPLHF.

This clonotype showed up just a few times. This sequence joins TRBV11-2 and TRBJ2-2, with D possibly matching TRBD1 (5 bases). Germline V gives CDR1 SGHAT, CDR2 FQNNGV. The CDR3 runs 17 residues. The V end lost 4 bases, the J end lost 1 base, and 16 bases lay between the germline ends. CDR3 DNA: TGTGCCAGCAGCTCGATCCAAGGGGCGCGGAACACCGGGGAGCTGTTTTTT. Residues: CASSSIQGARNTGELFF.

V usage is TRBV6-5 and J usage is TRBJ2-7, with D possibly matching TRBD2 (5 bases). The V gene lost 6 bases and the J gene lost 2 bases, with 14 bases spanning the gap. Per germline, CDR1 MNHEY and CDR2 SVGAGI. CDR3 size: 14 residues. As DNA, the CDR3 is TGTGCCAGCAGGAGGGTAATCCTCGCCTACGAGCAGTACTTC. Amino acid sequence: CASRRVILAYEQYF.